Each of the 2 T cell receptor beta chains below was sequenced from the same sample in a study of shared clonotypes between healthy human individuals (TCRdb year 2020). For the CD8 naive samples, CD45RO-negative cells were positively selected for CCR7, yielding a CD45RA+CCR7+ population from which TemRA cells were excluded. Library preparation used the immunoSEQ multiplex PCR assay. TCRdb took over this immuneACCESS table, retaining in-frame rearrangements with V and J assigned. Such tables are incomplete; in checked studies, under half of the missing clones stem from an unresolved V gene, and the remainder is unexplained. For this sample the table gives 600,000 or so clones, of which 95% to 98% were detected only once. 0.25% to 0.35% of the sample is in the top ten clones. Specimen: naive CD8+ T cells sorted from blood. Sample cell subset or site, as interpreted from the label and publication: CD45RA+CCR7+. These receptors were obtained from a man aged 30-40 years in good health.

The chain combines TRBV7-9 with TRBJ1-2, with unresolved D. The germline V gene encodes CDR1 SEHNR and CDR2 FQNEAQ (reference sequence). CDR3 length: 14 residues. V was shortened by 5 bases and J by 8 bases, with 18 bases between the two germline ends. The CDR3 protein is CASSHGQRLEGYTF. For the CDR3, the DNA is TGTGCCAGCAGCCACGGCCAACGCCTGGAAGGCTACACCTTC.

This clone was seen once. The rearrangement joins TRBV13 to TRBJ2-7; D unclear. CDR3 length equals 13 residues. Germline values: CDR1 PRHDT, CDR2 FYEKMQ (reference sequence). The ends were cut back, 3 bases at V and 7 bases at J, with 13 bases in the middle. The CDR3 bases are TGTGCCAGCAGCTTGGAAGGCGCGGTGGAGCAGTACTTC. Amino acids: CASSLEGAVEQYF.